This T cell receptor beta chain was sequenced in a study of Ad26.COV2.S vaccination and SARS-CoV-2 variants. The treatment denotes: 15 to 20 received Ad26.COV2.S at low or high dose, single or two shots; roughly 5 received placebo; per-sample allocation not given. The samples were gathered on day 63 after the first injection of vaccine or placebo. Vaccination used an Ad26 vector expressing Wuhan-strain SARS-CoV-2 spike. V lost 1 base, J lost 5 bases, and 8 bases lay in between. CDR1 and CDR2 (germline): LGHDT, YNNKEL (reference sequence). CDR3 length equals 13 residues. Clones were read by immunoSEQ multiplex PCR, and TCRdb kept only the in-frame ones, dropping some. The sample lists about 400,000 clones, around nine tenths occurring once.

The sample in question was peripheral blood, obtained in a trial of Ad26.COV2.S vaccine versus placebo. The TCR was taken from a person between 18 and 65 years old who received the Ad26.COV2.S COVID-19 vaccine or a placebo. The J gene is TRBJ2-5, the V gene TRBV3-1 (or the pseudogene TRBV3-2), with D possibly matching TRBD2 (5 bases). The DNA for the CDR3 is TGTGCCAGCAGCCAAGTTCGGGGTGAGACCCAGTACTTC. Protein sequence: CASSQVRGETQYF.